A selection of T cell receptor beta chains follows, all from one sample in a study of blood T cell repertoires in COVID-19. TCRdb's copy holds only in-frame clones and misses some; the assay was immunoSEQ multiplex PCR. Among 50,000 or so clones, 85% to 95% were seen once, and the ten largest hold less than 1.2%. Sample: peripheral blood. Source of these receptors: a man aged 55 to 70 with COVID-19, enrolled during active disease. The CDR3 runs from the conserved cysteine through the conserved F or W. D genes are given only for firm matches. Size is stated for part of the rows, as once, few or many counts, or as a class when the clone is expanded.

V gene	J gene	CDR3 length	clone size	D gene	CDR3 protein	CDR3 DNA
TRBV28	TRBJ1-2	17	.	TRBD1	CASSLGGQGILNYGYTF	TGTGCCAGCAGTTTAGGGGGACAGGGTATACTAAACTATGGCTACACCTTC
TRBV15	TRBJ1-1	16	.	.	CATSRDYPGGGTEAFF	TGTGCCACCAGCAGAGATTATCCGGGAGGAGGGACTGAAGCTTTCTTT
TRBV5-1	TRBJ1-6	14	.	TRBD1	CASTKDRDNSPLHF	TGCGCCAGCACAAAGGACAGGGATAATTCACCCCTCCACTTT
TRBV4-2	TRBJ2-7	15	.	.	CASSQDTQGRWEQYF	TGTGCCAGCAGCCAAGATACACAGGGACGTTGGGAGCAGTACTTC
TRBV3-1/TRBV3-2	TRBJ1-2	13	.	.	CASSRGEYYGYTF	TGTGCCAGCAGCCGCGGCGAGTACTATGGCTACACCTTC
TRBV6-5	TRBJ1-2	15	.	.	CATLTTQGSYYGYTF	TGTGCCACATTGACTACCCAGGGGAGTTACTATGGCTACACCTTC
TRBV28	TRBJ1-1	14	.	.	CASSSDGKNTEAFF	TGTGCCAGCAGTTCGGACGGGAAGAACACTGAAGCTTTCTTT
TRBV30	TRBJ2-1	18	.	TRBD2	CAWSQGLAGVFRHNEQFF	TGTGCCTGGAGTCAAGGGCTAGCGGGAGTCTTTCGCCACAATGAGCAGTTCTTC
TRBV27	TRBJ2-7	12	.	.	CASGDSSYEQYF	TGTGCCAGCGGCGACAGCTCCTACGAGCAGTACTTC
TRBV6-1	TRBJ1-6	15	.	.	CASSDGASVNSPLHF	TGTGCCAGCAGTGACGGGGCTAGCGTTAATTCACCCCTCCACTTT
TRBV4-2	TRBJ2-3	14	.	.	CASSQAGGPDTQYF	TGTGCCAGCAGCCAAGCCGGCGGTCCAGATACGCAGTATTTT
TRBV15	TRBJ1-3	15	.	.	CATSLRRGSGNTIYF	TGTGCCACCAGCCTACGAAGGGGGTCTGGAAACACCATATATTTT
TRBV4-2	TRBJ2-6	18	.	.	CASSQDIAAPSGANVLTF	TGTGCCAGCAGCCAAGATATCGCCGCGCCCTCTGGGGCCAACGTCCTGACTTTC
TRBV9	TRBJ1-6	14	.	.	CASSVDGATSPLHF	TGTGCCAGCAGCGTAGATGGAGCAACTTCACCCCTCCACTTT
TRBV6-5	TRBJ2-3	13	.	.	CASRHRPSDTQYF	TGTGCCAGCAGGCACAGGCCTTCAGATACGCAGTATTTT
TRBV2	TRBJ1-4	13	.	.	CASRTGGYEKLFF	TGTGCCAGCAGGACCGGGGGATATGAAAAACTGTTTTTT
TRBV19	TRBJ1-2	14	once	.	CASSIPGANYGYTF	TGTGCCAGTAGTATTCCGGGAGCTAACTATGGCTACACCTTC
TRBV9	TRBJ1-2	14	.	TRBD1	CASSVATGGYGYTF	TGTGCCAGCAGCGTAGCAACAGGGGGCTATGGCTACACCTTC
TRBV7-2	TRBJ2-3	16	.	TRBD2	CASSLVLAGGEHTQYF	TGTGCCAGCAGCTTAGTACTAGCGGGAGGAGAACATACGCAGTATTTT
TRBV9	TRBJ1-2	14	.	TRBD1	CASSVGTGVYGYTF	TGTGCCAGCAGCGTAGGGACAGGGGTATATGGCTACACCTTC
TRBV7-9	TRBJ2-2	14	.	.	CASWGPTNTGELFF	TGTGCCAGCTGGGGGCCTACGAACACCGGGGAGCTGTTTTTT
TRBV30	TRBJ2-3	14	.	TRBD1	CAFTGTGGTDTQYF	TGTGCCTTCACCGGGACAGGGGGCACAGATACGCAGTATTTT
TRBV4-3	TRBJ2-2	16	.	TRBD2	CASSQEGAGVTGELFF	TGCGCCAGCAGCCAAGAAGGAGCGGGAGTCACCGGGGAGCTGTTTTTT
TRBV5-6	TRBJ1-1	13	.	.	CASSKRGTKEAFF	TGTGCCAGCAGCAAACGAGGGACAAAGGAAGCTTTCTTT
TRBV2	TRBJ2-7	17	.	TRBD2	CASALAGGRRSSYEQYF	TGTGCCAGTGCACTAGCGGGGGGGCGAAGATCGTCCTACGAGCAGTACTTC
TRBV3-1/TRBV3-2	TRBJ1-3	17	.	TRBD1	CASSQRGTASSGNTIYF	TGTGCCAGCAGCCAAAGAGGGACAGCGAGCTCTGGAAACACCATATATTTT
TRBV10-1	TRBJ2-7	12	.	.	CASSHFSYEQYF	TGCGCCAGCAGTCATTTCTCCTACGAGCAGTACTTC
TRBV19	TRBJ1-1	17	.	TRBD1	CASSPGQGGGILTEAFF	TGTGCCAGTAGCCCAGGACAGGGCGGGGGTATACTCACTGAAGCTTTCTTT
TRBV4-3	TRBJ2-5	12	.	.	CASSQDWQTQYF	TGCGCCAGCAGCCAAGATTGGCAGACCCAGTACTTC
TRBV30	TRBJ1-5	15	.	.	CAWSQGQHSNQPQHF	TGTGCCTGGAGTCAGGGGCAGCATAGCAATCAGCCCCAGCATTTT
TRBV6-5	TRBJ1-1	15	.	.	CASSYGGITNTEAFF	TGTGCCAGCAGTTATGGGGGGATTACTAACACTGAAGCTTTCTTT
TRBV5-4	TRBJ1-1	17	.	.	CASSSAGRGNRNTEAFF	TGTGCCAGCAGCTCCGCGGGTCGTGGGAACCGGAACACTGAAGCTTTCTTT
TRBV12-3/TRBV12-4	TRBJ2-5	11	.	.	CASSQQETQYF	TGTGCCAGCAGTCAACAAGAGACCCAGTACTTC
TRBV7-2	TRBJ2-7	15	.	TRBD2	CASSSTGTSRYEQYF	TGTGCCAGCAGTTCCACCGGGACTAGTAGATACGAGCAGTACTTC
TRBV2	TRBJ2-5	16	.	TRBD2	CASSDLGLAGAETQYF	TGTGCCAGCAGTGATTTGGGACTAGCGGGAGCAGAGACCCAGTACTTC
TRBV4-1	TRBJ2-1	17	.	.	CASSQEISGSSYNEQFF	TGCGCCAGCAGCCAAGAGATTTCGGGGAGCTCCTACAATGAGCAGTTCTTC
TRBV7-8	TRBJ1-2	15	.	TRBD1	CASSLEGALNYGYTF	TGTGCCAGCAGCTTAGAGGGGGCCCTTAACTATGGCTACACCTTC
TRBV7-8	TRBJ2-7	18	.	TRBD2	CASSLGPGIAGFVYEQYF	TGTGCCAGCAGCTTAGGCCCAGGAATAGCGGGATTTGTTTACGAGCAGTACTTC
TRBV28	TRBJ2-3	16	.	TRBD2	CASSFWTSGDTDTQYF	TGTGCCAGCAGTTTTTGGACTAGCGGTGATACAGATACGCAGTATTTT
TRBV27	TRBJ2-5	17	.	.	CASSSRPFSTAQETQYF	TGTGCCAGCAGTTCAAGGCCTTTCTCGACAGCCCAAGAGACCCAGTACTTC
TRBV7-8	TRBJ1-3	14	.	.	CASSLAFSGNTIYF	TGTGCCAGCAGCTTAGCCTTCTCTGGAAACACCATATATTTT
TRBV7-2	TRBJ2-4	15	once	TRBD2	CASSQTSGIKNIQYF	TGTGCCAGCAGCCAGACTAGCGGAATTAAAAACATTCAGTACTTC
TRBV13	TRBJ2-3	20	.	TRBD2	CASSLFGTSGATAFTDTQYF	TGTGCCAGCAGCCTTTTCGGGACTAGCGGAGCTACCGCGTTCACAGATACGCAGTATTTT
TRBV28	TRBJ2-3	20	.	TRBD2	CASSSWTGLGTSGFLRPQYF	TGTGCCAGCAGTTCCTGGACAGGTTTAGGGACTAGCGGGTTTTTGCGACCGCAGTATTTT
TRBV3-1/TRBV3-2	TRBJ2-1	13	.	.	CASSQDYTSDQFF	TGTGCCAGCAGCCAAGATTATACCTCAGATCAGTTCTTC
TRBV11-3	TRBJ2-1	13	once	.	CASSSSSNYEQFF	TGTGCCAGCAGCTCCTCTAGCAACTATGAGCAGTTCTTC
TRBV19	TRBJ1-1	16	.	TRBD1	CASSIASGTGYTEAFF	TGTGCCAGTAGTATAGCTTCCGGGACAGGGTACACTGAAGCTTTCTTT
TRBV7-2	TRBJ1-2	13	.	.	CASRSQMGDGYTF	TGTGCCAGCAGGTCCCAGATGGGAGATGGCTACACCTTC
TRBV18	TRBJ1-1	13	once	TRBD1	CASSLTGGTEAFF	TGTGCCAGCTCACTCACAGGGGGCACTGAAGCTTTCTTT
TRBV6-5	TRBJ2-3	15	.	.	CASSSPLSSTDTQYF	TGTGCCAGCAGTTCCCCCCTATCTAGCACAGATACGCAGTATTTT